This T cell receptor beta chain came from a study of blood T cell repertoires in COVID-19. Method: immunoSEQ multiplex PCR; TCRdb's copy keeps in-frame clones and lacks some. Among about 150,000 clones listed, over 65% were seen once. This clone appeared a few times. The CDR3 sequence is 17 residues long. V trimming: 1 base; J trimming: 1 base; junction bases outside the gene matches: 9. Germline V lookup: CDR1 MDHEN, CDR2 SYDVKM. The V call is TRBV28, the J call TRBJ2-7; 8 bases agree with TRBD2. The sequence was obtained from a woman in her forties or fifties who had recovered from COVID-19. Sequenced: PBMCs or T cells enriched from blood (not recorded which). The CDR3 bases are TGTGCCAGCAGTTTATTTGGACTAGCAAAAAGTTCCTACGAGCAGTACTTC. It yields the protein CASSLFGLAKSSYEQYF.